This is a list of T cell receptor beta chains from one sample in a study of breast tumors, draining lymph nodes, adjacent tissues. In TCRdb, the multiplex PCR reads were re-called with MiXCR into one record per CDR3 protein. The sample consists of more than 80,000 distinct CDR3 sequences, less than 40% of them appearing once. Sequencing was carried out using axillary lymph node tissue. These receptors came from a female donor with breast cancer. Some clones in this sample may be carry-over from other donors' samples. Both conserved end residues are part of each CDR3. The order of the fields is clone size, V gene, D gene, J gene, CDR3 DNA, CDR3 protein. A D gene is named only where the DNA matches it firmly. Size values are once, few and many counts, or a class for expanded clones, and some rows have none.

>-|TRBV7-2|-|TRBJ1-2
TGTGCCACCAGCAGAGGCCGGGCCGGCCATGGCTACACGTTC
CATSRGRAGHGYTF
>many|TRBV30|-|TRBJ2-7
TGTGCCTGGAGTCTTCAGGGAGGCTACGAGCAGTACTTC
CAWSLQGGYEQYF
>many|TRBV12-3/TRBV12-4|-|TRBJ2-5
TGTGCCAGCAGTTTTGCACACGGGGAGACCCAGTACTTC
CASSFAHGETQYF
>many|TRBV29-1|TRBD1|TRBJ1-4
TGCAGCGCTCTGGGACAGAGATCAACTAATGAAAAACTGTTTTTT
CSALGQRSTNEKLFF
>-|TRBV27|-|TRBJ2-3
TGTGCCAGCAGTCTAAAGATTCAAACAGATACGCAGTATTTT
CASSLKIQTDTQYF
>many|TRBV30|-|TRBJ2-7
TGTGCCTGGAGTGTGGGGGTCTCCTACGAGCAGTACTTC
CAWSVGVSYEQYF
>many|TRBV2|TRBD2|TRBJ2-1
TGTGCCAGCAGCCGGGGAGCGGGGGGCTACAATGAGCAGTTCTTC
CASSRGAGGYNEQFF
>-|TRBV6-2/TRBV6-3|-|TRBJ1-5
TGTGCCAGCAGTCTGGCTTTTGGACAGCCCAATCAGCCCCAGCATTTT
CASSLAFGQPNQPQHF
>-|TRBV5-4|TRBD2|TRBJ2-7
TGTGCCAGCAGCTGGGGACTAGCGGGAGGGTCGAGCTCCTACGGGCAGTACTTC
CASSWGLAGGSSSYGQYF
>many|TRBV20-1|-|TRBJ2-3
TGCAGTGCGATAGGTCCCGCGATCCACACAGATACGCAGTATTTT
CSAIGPAIHTDTQYF
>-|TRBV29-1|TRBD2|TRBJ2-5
TGCAGCGTTTTTGGCCTAGCGGGAGAGACCCAGTACTTC
CSVFGLAGETQYF
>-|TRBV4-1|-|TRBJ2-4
TGCGCCAGCAGCGCCGGGACCGGGGTCATTCAGTACTTC
CASSAGTGVIQYF
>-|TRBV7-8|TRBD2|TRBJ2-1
TGTGCCAGCAGCACTAGCGGGGGGGGTGAGCAGTTCTTC
CASSTSGGGEQFF
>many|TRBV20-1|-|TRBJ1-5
TGCAGTGCACGGGACAAAGCCCTTCCAAGCAATCAGCCCCAGCATTTT
CSARDKALPSNQPQHF
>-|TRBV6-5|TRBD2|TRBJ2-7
TGTGCCAGCACCTTACTAGCGGGAGTTGGCGGGCAGTACTTC
CASTLLAGVGGQYF
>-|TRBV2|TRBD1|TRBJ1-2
TGTGCCAGCAGTGACAGGGGGCGACTCTATGGCTACACCTTC
CASSDRGRLYGYTF
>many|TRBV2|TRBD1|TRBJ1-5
TGTGCCAGCAGTGACAGGGGGCGCGGCAATCAGCCCCAGCATTTT
CASSDRGRGNQPQHF
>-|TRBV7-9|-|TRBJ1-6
TGTGCCAGCACTGACAGGTTAAACTTTCCCCCCCACTTT
CASTDRLNFPPHF
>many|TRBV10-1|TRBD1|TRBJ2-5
TGCGCCAGCAGTGACCTGCTTGGGACAGATCAAGAGACCCAGTACTTC
CASSDLLGTDQETQYF
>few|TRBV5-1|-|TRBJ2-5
TGCGCCAGCAGCTTGGCCGGGGGCGGCCACGAGACCCAGTACTTC
CASSLAGGGHETQYF
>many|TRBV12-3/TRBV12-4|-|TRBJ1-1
TGTGCCAGCAGTTGGGGTGGGACTGAAGCTTTCTTT
CASSWGGTEAFF
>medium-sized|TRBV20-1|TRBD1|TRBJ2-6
TGCAGTGCTAGGGACAGGGGGCCAGGGGCCAACGTCCTGACTTTC
CSARDRGPGANVLTF
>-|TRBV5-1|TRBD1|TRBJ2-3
TGCGCCAGCAGCTTGGCCGGGACAGGGGGGACGAATGAGCAGTATTTT
CASSLAGTGGTNEQYF
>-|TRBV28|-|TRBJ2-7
TGTGCCAGCAGTTTATGGAGGGCAGGGAAGGCCTACGAGCAGTACTTC
CASSLWRAGKAYEQYF
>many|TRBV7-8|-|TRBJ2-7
TGTGCCAGCAGCTGGGAGGGGGGAGGGACTTACGAGCAGTACTTC
CASSWEGGGTYEQYF
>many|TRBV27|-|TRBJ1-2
TGTGCCAGCTGGACAGCCGACTATGGCTACACCTTC
CASWTADYGYTF
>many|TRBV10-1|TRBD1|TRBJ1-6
TGCGCCAGCAGTGAATGCGGGACAGGGATCTCACCCCTCCACTTT
CASSECGTGISPLHF
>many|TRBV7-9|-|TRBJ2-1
TGTGCCAGCAGCTTAGCGGGCGCATTTCCTTACAATGAGCAGTTCTTC
CASSLAGAFPYNEQFF
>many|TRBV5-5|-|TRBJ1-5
TGTGCCAGCAGCTTGGAGTGGTCCAATCAGCCCCAGCATTTT
CASSLEWSNQPQHF
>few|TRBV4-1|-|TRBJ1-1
TGCGCCAGCAGCCAAGGAAGGTCCCTGAACACTGAAGCTTTCTTT
CASSQGRSLNTEAFF
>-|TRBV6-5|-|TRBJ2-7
TGTGCCGGCAGTTCCCGCCACACTTTCTCGGGACAAACCTACGAGCAGTACTTC
CAGSSRHTFSGQTYEQYF
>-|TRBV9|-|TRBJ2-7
TGTGCCAGCAGCGTAGCTGGAGGGAGGGAGCAGTACTTC
CASSVAGGREQYF
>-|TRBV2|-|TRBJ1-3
TGTGCCAGCAGCCAGGCCTCTGGAAACACCATATATTTT
CASSQASGNTIYF
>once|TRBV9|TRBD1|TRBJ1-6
TGTGCCAGCAGCCTTGGGACAGGGGGCGGGAGTTCCTATAATTCACCCCTCCACTTT
CASSLGTGGGSSYNSPLHF
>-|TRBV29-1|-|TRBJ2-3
TGCAGCGTAGCGAGGGAAGATACGCAGTATTTT
CSVAREDTQYF
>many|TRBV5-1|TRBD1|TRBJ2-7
TGCGCCAGCAGCTTGTACCAGGGGGTCACCTACGAGCAGTACTTC
CASSLYQGVTYEQYF
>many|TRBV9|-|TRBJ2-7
TGTGCCAGCAGCGTAGACCTACACCCCTCCTACGAGCAGTACTTC
CASSVDLHPSYEQYF
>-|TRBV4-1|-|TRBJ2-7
TGCGCCAGTAGCCAAGATCCAGCAGGGCCCAGCGCCTACGAGCAGTACTTC
CASSQDPAGPSAYEQYF
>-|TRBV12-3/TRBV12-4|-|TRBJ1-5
TGTGCCAGCAGTTCCATAAAGGTACAGGGTGTCGAAGGTCAGCCCCGGCATTTT
CASSSIKVQGVEGQPRHF
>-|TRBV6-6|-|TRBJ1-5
TGTGCCAGCAGTCACTGGGCCGGGAGCAATCAGCCCCAGCATTTT
CASSHWAGSNQPQHF
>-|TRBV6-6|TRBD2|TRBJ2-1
TGTGCCAGCAGTTATGCGGGGGGGCAGTATGAGCAGTTCTTC
CASSYAGGQYEQFF